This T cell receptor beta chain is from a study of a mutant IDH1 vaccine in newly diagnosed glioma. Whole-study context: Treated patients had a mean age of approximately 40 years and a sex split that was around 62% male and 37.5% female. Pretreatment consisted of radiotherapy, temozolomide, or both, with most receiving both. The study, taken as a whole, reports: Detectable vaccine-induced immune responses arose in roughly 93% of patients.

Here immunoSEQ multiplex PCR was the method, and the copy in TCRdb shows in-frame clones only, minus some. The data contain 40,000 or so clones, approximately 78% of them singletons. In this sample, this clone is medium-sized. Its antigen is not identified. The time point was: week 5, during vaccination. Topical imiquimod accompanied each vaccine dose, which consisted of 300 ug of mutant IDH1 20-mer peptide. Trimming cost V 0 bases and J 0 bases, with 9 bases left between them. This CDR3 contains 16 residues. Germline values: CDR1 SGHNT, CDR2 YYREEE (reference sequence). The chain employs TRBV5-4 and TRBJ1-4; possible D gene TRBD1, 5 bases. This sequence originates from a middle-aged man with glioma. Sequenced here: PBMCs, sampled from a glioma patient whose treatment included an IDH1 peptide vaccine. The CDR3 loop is CASSLDAGSTNEKLFF. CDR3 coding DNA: TGTGCCAGCAGCTTGGACGCAGGGTCAACTAATGAAAAACTGTTTTTT.